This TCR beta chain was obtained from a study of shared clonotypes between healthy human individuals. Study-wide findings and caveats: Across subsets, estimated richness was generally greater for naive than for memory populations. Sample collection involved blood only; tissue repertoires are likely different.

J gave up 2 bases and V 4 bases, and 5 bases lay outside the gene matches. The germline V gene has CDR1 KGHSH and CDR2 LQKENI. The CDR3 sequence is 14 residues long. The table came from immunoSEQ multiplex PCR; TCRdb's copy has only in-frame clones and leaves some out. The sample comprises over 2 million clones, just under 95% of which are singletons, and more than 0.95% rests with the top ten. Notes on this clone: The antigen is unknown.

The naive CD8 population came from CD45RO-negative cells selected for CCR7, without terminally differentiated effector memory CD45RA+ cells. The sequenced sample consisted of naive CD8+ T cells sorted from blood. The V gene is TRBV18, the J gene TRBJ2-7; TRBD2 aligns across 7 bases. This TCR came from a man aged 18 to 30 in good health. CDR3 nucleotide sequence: TGTGCCAGCTCACTGCTAGCGGCCCCCTACGAGCAGTACTTC. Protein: CASSLLAAPYEQYF.